Reported below is one TCR beta chain. Its specificity is not known. The sample belongs to a study of cytomegalovirus exposure and HLA in healthy donors. PCR amplification relied on 60 Vbeta primers (plus 13 Jbeta primers). Clones were sequenced by immunoSEQ multiplex PCR, and TCRdb holds only the in-frame ones, with some missing. The sample yields over 150,000 clones, around 80% seen once. The V gene's germline CDR1 is SEHNR and CDR2 FQNEAQ (reference sequence). The CDR3 covers 15 residues. V trimming: 5 bases; J trimming: 5 bases; junction bases outside the gene matches: 6. Study-wide findings and caveats: A later analysis, which compared TCR beta chains of equal frequency, found the HLA-associated ones more clonally expanded. As confirmed in vitro, three CMV-associated chains were specific for CMV antigens.

The sample consisted of PBMCs. The receptor's source is a woman younger than 45 in good health and CMV-seronegative. V gene TRBV7-9 combines with J gene TRBJ1-6, with TRBD1 identical over 7 bases. The CDR3: CASSLRDSDNSPLHF. DNA for the CDR3: TGTGCCAGCAGCCTGAGGGACAGTGATAATTCACCCCTCCACTTT.